This T cell receptor (beta chain) was documented in a study of blood T cell repertoires in COVID-19. Study-level information: Whether acute or convalescent, the COVID-19 samples came from the United States, Italy and Spain. In each case, the material was cDNA or gDNA derived from T cells, B-cell-depleted T cells, or PBMCs.

V shed 5 bases and J 3 bases; nucleotides not matched to a gene: 23. Germline-derived CDR1 and CDR2 are MGHRA and YSYEKL. The CDR3 totals 22 residues. Per the original data handling: Estimation of nucleated cell counts relied on the amplification of reference gene primers. Some clones are missing from TCRdb's copy, which holds only in-frame ones; the method was immunoSEQ multiplex PCR. The DNA was the basis for D and trimming; V, J and clone size are from that table. The sample carries approximately 190,000 clones, more than 75% recorded once. The chain uses TRBV4-1 and TRBJ2-3; 13 bases agree with TRBD2. The sequencing sample was made of peripheral blood. The origin of this receptor is a man older than 75 with acute or convalescent COVID-19. DNA of the CDR3: TGCGCCAGCAGCATGCCTTCATTGACTAGCGGGAGGATGGTAGGAGTGACAGATACGCAGTATTTT. Its protein is CASSMPSLTSGRMVGVTDTQYF.